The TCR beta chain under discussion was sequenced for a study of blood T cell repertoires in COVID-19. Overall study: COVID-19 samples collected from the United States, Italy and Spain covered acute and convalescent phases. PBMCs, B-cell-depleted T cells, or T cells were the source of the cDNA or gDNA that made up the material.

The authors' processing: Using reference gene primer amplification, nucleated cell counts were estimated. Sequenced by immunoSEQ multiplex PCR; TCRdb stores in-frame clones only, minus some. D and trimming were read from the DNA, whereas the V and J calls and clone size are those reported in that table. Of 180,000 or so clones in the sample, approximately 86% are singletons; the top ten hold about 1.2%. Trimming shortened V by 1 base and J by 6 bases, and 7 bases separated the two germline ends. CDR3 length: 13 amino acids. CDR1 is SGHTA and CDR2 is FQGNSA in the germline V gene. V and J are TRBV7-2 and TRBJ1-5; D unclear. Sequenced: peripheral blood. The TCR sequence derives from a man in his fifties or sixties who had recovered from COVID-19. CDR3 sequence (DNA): TGTGCCAGCAGCTTAGGGTTCGGTCAGCCCCAGCATTTT. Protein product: CASSLGFGQPQHF.